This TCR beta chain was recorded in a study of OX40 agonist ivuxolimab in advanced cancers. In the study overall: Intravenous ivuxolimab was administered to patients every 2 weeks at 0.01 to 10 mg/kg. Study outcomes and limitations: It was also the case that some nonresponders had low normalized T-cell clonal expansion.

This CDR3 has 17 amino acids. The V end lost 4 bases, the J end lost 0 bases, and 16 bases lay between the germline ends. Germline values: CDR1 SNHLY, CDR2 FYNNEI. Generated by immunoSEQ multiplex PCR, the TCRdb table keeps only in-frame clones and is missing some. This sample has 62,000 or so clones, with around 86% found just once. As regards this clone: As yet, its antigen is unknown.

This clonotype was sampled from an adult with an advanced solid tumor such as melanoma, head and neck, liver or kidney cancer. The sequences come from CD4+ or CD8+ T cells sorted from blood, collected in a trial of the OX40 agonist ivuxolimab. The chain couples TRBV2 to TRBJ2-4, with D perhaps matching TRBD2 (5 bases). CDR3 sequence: CASSVEPGLLAKNIQYF. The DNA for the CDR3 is TGTGCCAGCAGTGTTGAACCGGGATTACTAGCCAAAAACATTCAGTACTTC.